This TCR beta chain was sequenced during a study of blood T cell repertoires in COVID-19. Study background: Specimens from acute and convalescent COVID-19 originated in the United States, Italy and Spain.

Clones were read by immunoSEQ multiplex PCR, and TCRdb kept only the in-frame ones, dropping some. The table shows about 110,000 clones, with about 85% occurring only once. V shed 10 bases and J 6 bases; nucleotides not matched to a gene: 9. The CDR3 is 13 amino acids. CDR1 MNHEY and CDR2 SVGAGI come from the germline V gene. The source material was peripheral blood. The sequence was collected from a human donor in a cohort sampled during active COVID-19. The rearrangement joins TRBV6-5 to TRBJ2-4, with TRBD1 matching 7 bases. CDR3 residues: CAIEDRVINIQYF. Here the CDR3 DNA reads TGTGCCATCGAAGACAGGGTGATAAACATTCAGTACTTC.